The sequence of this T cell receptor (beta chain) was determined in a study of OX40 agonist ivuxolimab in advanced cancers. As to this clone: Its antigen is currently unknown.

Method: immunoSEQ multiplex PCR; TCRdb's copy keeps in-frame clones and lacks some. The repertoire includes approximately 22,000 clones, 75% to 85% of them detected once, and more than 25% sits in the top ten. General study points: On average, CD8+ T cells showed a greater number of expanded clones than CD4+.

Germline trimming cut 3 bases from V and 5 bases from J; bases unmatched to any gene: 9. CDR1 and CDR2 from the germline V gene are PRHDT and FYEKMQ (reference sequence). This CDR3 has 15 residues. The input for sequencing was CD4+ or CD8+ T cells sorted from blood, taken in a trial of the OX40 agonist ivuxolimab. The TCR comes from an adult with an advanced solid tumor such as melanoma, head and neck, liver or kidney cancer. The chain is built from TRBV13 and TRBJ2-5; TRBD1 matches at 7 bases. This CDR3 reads CASSFGDRALETQYF. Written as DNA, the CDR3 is TGTGCCAGCAGCTTCGGTGACAGGGCCTTGGAGACCCAGTACTTC. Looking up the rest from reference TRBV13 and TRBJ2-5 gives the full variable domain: AAGVIQSPRHLIKEKRETATLKCYPIPRHDTVYWYQQGPGQDPQFLISFYEKMQSDKGSIPDRFSAQQFSDYHSELNMSSLELGDSALYFCASSFGDRALETQYFGPGTRLLVL.